This TCR beta chain is from a study of blood T cell repertoires in COVID-19. The overall study: There were acute and convalescent COVID-19 samples, and they came from the United States, Italy and Spain. In each case, the material was cDNA or gDNA derived from T cells, B-cell-depleted T cells, or PBMCs.

V lost 7 bases and J 3 bases, leaving 12 bases between the germline ends. Germline V gene data show CDR1 as SNHLY and CDR2 as FYNNEI. CDR3 length: 13 residues. Original data processing: Estimated nucleated cell counts came from reference gene primer amplification. The data were produced by immunoSEQ multiplex PCR, yet TCRdb's version contains in-frame clones alone and is incomplete. V and J calls and clone size are copied from that table; D and trimming were computed from the DNA. Of 150,000 to 200,000 clones in the sample, over 80% are singletons; the top ten hold under 5%. The clonotype originates from a woman aged 45-65 years with acute or convalescent COVID-19. The chain recombines TRBV2 with TRBJ1-2; the D gene is possibly TRBD1 (6 bases). Sequenced: peripheral blood. This CDR3 reads CASTYRDDYGYTF. The CDR3 DNA is TGTGCCAGCACCTACAGGGATGACTATGGCTACACCTTC.